The clone carrying this T cell receptor beta chain was detected only a few times. Antigen specificity is unknown. Vbeta (60) and Jbeta (13) primers were used in the PCR. Per the authors' pipeline: It was a later analysis that counted around 85 million unique TCR beta chains, of which some 9.9 million were shared. Clones were read by immunoSEQ multiplex PCR, and TCRdb kept only the in-frame ones, dropping some. Clonal size and the V and J genes are those of that table, whereas D and trimming came from the DNA. Among around 170,000 clones listed, approximately 80% were seen once. The sample comes from a study of cytomegalovirus exposure and HLA in healthy donors. Study-level findings and limits: Among TCR beta chains of equal frequency, HLA-associated ones were more clonally expanded in a later analysis.

The sequence was collected from a man aged 60 to 75 in good health and CMV-seronegative. Sequencing input: PBMCs.

The chain's CDR3 is CASSLDPGTSGMNTGELFF. The CDR3 region has the DNA TGTGCCAGCAGCTTAGACCCCGGGACTAGCGGGATGAACACCGGGGAGCTGTTTTTT. V usage is TRBV11-2 and J usage is TRBJ2-2; 13 positions match TRBD2. Germline V gives CDR1 SGHAT, CDR2 FQNNGV. The CDR3 is 19 residues long. Unmatched junction bases numbered 5, after V lost 0 bases and J lost 1 base.